The 4 T cell receptor beta chains reported below all come from one sample, sequenced in a study of yellow fever vaccine responses in identical twins (dated by TCRdb to the late 2010s). Preparation of the library involved RT-PCR. The run used an Illumina HiSeq 2500. TCRdb passed the public sequencing reads through fastp at Q25 and MiXCR, retaining productive beta sequences. All rows with the same CDR3 protein become a single entry with the most common DNA and genes. Across this sample there are more than 15,000 distinct CDR3 sequences, with 55% to 70% seen only once. Less than 2.5% of the sample is in the top ten clones. The sequenced sample was T cells from blood (PBMCs), unsorted or a sorted subset (not recorded which), obtained before or after yellow fever vaccination (not recorded which). The receptors originated from a woman between 18 and 29 years old who received the yellow fever vaccine. Donor details come from another sample of the same person, matched by shared clones.

The chain uses TRBV20-1 and TRBJ1-5; D is undetermined. Trimming shortened V by 8 bases and J by 1 base, and 12 bases separated the two germline ends. The germline V gene encodes CDR1 DFQATT and CDR2 SNEGSKA (reference sequence). CDR3 size: 13 residues. The CDR3 region is CSPRTESNQPQHF. The CDR3 DNA follows: TGCAGTCCCCGGACTGAGAGCAATCAGCCCCAGCATTTT.

The sample holds a few counts of this clonotype. The chain employs TRBV20-1 and TRBJ1-5; TRBD1 matches at 9 bases. Germline trimming cut 1 base from V and 6 bases from J; bases unmatched to any gene: 4. This CDR3 is 14 amino acids long. Germline CDR1 is DFQATT and CDR2 is SNEGSKA (reference sequence). Written as DNA, the CDR3 is TGCAGTGCTAGAGCCGCGACAGGGGGTCAGCCCCAGCATTTT. This translates into CSARAATGGQPQHF.

The chain employs TRBV28 and TRBJ2-5; D could derive from TRBD1 or TRBD2 (7 bases each). The CDR3 is 15 amino acids. In germline, CDR1 is MDHEN, CDR2 SYDVKM. V dropped 6 bases and J dropped 4 bases, with 18 bases sitting between them. CDR3 sequence: CASSPRGSGTETQYF. DNA for the CDR3: TGTGCCAGCAGCCCCAGGGGGAGCGGGACAGAGACCCAGTACTTC.

The J gene is TRBJ2-6, the V gene TRBV4-1, with a tentative D call TRBD1 (5 bases). CDR3 length: 16 amino acids. Deletions cut 0 bases from V and 0 bases from J, with 6 bases between. Germline values: CDR1 MGHRA, CDR2 YSYEKL. CDR3 bases: TGCGCCAGCAGCCAAGAGGGGCCCTCTGGGGCCAACGTCCTGACTTTC. Translating gives CASSQEGPSGANVLTF.